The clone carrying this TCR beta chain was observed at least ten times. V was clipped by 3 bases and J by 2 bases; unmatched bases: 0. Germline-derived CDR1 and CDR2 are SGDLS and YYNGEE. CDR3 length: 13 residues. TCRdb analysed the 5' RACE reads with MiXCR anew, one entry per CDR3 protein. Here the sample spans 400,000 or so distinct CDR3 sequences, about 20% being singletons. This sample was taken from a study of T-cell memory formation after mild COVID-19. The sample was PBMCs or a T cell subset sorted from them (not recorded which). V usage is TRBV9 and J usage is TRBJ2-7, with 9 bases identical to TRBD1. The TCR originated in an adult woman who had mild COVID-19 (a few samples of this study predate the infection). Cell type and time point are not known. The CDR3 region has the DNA TGTGCCAGCAGCGGACAGGGGGCCTACGAGCAGTACTTC. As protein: CASSGQGAYEQYF.